Sequencing of this T cell receptor (beta chain) was carried out in a study of T cell repertoires in cytomegalovirus infection. Study background: Recently described HLA-C-restricted plus well-studied HLA-B-restricted CMV epitopes were used.

TCRdb fed the reads into MiXCR, producing one record per CDR3 protein. Of approximately 990,000 distinct CDR3 sequences listed, around 29% are singletons. Whole-study results and caveats: The cumulative frequency of public TCR beta families distinguished individuals who carried CMV together with the relevant HLA. CMV-specific TCR beta clonotypes restricted by HLA-C dominated the ex vivo response.

The CDR3 has 15 amino acids. With 5 bases removed from V and 0 bases from J, the gap between germline ends came to 11 bases. On this clonotype: Its matching antigen is unknown.

The source of this sequence is a human donor in good health (CMV status not recorded). Some clones in this sample may be carry-over from other donors' samples. The chain couples TRBV12-3 or TRBV12-4 to TRBJ2-1, with D tentatively TRBD2 (6 bases). The sample was cultured CD8+ T cells from PBMCs, taken from culture after CMV antigen stimulation. CDR3 loop: CASSTGEDSYNEQFF. The CDR3 DNA follows: TGTGCCAGCAGTACGGGGGAAGACTCCTACAATGAGCAGTTCTTC.